This T cell receptor beta chain was recorded in a study of monozygotic twins with inflammatory bowel disease. For this clonotype: The antigen is undetermined.

Study-wide results and limits: Evidence failed to back one strong IBD-linked signal or clonotype.

CDR1 and CDR2 from the germline V gene are DFQATT and SNEGSKA (reference sequence). The CDR3 runs 15 residues. Nested PCRs (about 15 and 9 cycles, two total) were applied to TCRalpha and TCRbeta cDNA. TCRdb re-called the 5' RACE reads; one entry per CDR3 protein, DNA not given. This table holds 300,000 to 400,000 distinct CDR3 sequences. This sequence originates from a human donor with ulcerative colitis or Crohn's disease, or a healthy co-twin of an affected twin (not recorded which). J is TRBJ1-5 and V is TRBV20-1; with no DNA, the TCRdb D assignment of TRBD1 cannot be verified. The sequenced sample was blood. CDR3 amino acids: CSARRQGASNQPQHF.